Listed below are T cell receptor beta chains from one sample, sequenced in a study of blood T cells in healthy people across ages. Using its own MiXCR run on the 5' RACE reads, TCRdb lists one record per CDR3 protein. The sample lists 1.4 million or so distinct CDR3 sequences, 42% occurring once. Sequencing was carried out using blood. The receptors shown here come from a young woman in good health. Each CDR3 is given with its conserved first and last residue. The D gene is left open where the match is weak. Clone size, where shown, is once, few, many, or a class for clones that have expanded.

j_call: TRBJ1-4
v_call: TRBV4-2
d_call: NA
clone_size: NA
cdr3_length: 16
cdr3_nt: TGTGCCAGCAGCCAAGATGCGGGGCGAATCGGTGAAAAACTGTTTTTT
cdr3_aa: CASSQDAGRIGEKLFF

j_call: TRBJ2-3
v_call: TRBV7-9
d_call: NA
clone_size: few
cdr3_length: 16
cdr3_nt: TGTGCCAGCCAGCATAACTTTTTTATGGGGACAGATACGCAGTATTTT
cdr3_aa: CASQHNFFMGTDTQYF

j_call: TRBJ1-2
v_call: TRBV6-2/TRBV6-3
d_call: NA
clone_size: few
cdr3_length: 13
cdr3_nt: TGTGCCAGCCATAGGACTGGCGGCTATGGCTACACCTTC
cdr3_aa: CASHRTGGYGYTF

j_call: TRBJ2-7
v_call: TRBV2
d_call: NA
clone_size: NA
cdr3_length: 14
cdr3_nt: TGTGCCAGCAGTGAATGGACAGCCGCCTACGAGCAGTACTTC
cdr3_aa: CASSEWTAAYEQYF

j_call: TRBJ1-2
v_call: TRBV4-1
d_call: NA
clone_size: few
cdr3_length: 14
cdr3_nt: TGCGCCAGCAGCCAACAGACGCAGACCTATGGCTACACCTTC
cdr3_aa: CASSQQTQTYGYTF

j_call: TRBJ2-1
v_call: TRBV27
d_call: NA
clone_size: NA
cdr3_length: 14
cdr3_nt: TGTGCCAGCAGTTTATCAGCGGCCGTGTATGAGCAGTTCTTC
cdr3_aa: CASSLSAAVYEQFF

j_call: TRBJ1-4
v_call: TRBV5-6
d_call: NA
clone_size: NA
cdr3_length: 14
cdr3_nt: TGTGCCAGCAGAACGGCGGGGGGACGCGAAAAACTGTTTTTT
cdr3_aa: CASRTAGGREKLFF

j_call: TRBJ2-3
v_call: TRBV29-1
d_call: TRBD1
clone_size: once
cdr3_length: 14
cdr3_nt: TGCAGCGGTGGGCTAAGACAGGGAAGAGATACGCAGTATTTT
cdr3_aa: CSGGLRQGRDTQYF

j_call: TRBJ2-7
v_call: TRBV27
d_call: NA
clone_size: NA
cdr3_length: 13
cdr3_nt: TGTGCCAGCTCCCCCGGACACAGGTACGAGCAGTACTTC
cdr3_aa: CASSPGHRYEQYF

j_call: TRBJ2-5
v_call: TRBV25-1
d_call: NA
clone_size: few
cdr3_length: 15
cdr3_nt: TGTGCCAGCAGTGAAGGGGGCCAGCACGGCGAGACCCAGTACTTC
cdr3_aa: CASSEGGQHGETQYF

j_call: TRBJ1-1
v_call: TRBV6-2/TRBV6-3
d_call: NA
clone_size: few
cdr3_length: 13
cdr3_nt: TGTGCCAGCAGTGATGGAGGGGGTGCTGAAGCTTTCTTT
cdr3_aa: CASSDGGGAEAFF

j_call: TRBJ1-1
v_call: TRBV7-9
d_call: NA
clone_size: few
cdr3_length: 13
cdr3_nt: TGTGCCAGCAGCCCCAGGGACGTATCTGAAGCTTTCTTT
cdr3_aa: CASSPRDVSEAFF

j_call: TRBJ2-1
v_call: TRBV5-1
d_call: TRBD1
clone_size: few
cdr3_length: 14
cdr3_nt: TGCGCCAGCAGCCGCGACAGGGTCTACAATGAGCAGTTCTTC
cdr3_aa: CASSRDRVYNEQFF

j_call: TRBJ1-2
v_call: TRBV28
d_call: NA
clone_size: NA
cdr3_length: 13
cdr3_nt: TGTGCCAGCAGTTTACGGGGTTTGGATGGCTACACCTTC
cdr3_aa: CASSLRGLDGYTF

j_call: TRBJ2-2
v_call: TRBV25-1
d_call: TRBD2
clone_size: NA
cdr3_length: 17
cdr3_nt: TGTGTCAGCCCGGGACTAGCGGGAGGGCGAAACACCGGGGAGCTGTTTTTT
cdr3_aa: CVSPGLAGGRNTGELFF

j_call: TRBJ1-4
v_call: TRBV6-5
d_call: NA
clone_size: NA
cdr3_length: 14
cdr3_nt: TGTGCCAGCAGTTACGGCCTAGGTGACGAAAAACTGTTTTTT
cdr3_aa: CASSYGLGDEKLFF

j_call: TRBJ1-5
v_call: TRBV29-1
d_call: NA
clone_size: NA
cdr3_length: 13
cdr3_nt: TGCAGCGTTGGAGCCGGCTTCAATCAGCCCCAGCATTTT
cdr3_aa: CSVGAGFNQPQHF

j_call: TRBJ2-5
v_call: TRBV12-3/TRBV12-4
d_call: TRBD1
clone_size: NA
cdr3_length: 15
cdr3_nt: TGTGCCAGCAGTCTAACCGGGACAGAGGCAAGGGCCCCGTACTTC
cdr3_aa: CASSLTGTEARAPYF

j_call: TRBJ2-7
v_call: TRBV20-1
d_call: TRBD2
clone_size: few
cdr3_length: 14
cdr3_nt: TGCAGTGCTGACGGACTAGCGGGCTCCTACGAGCAGTACTTC
cdr3_aa: CSADGLAGSYEQYF

j_call: TRBJ2-4
v_call: TRBV27
d_call: NA
clone_size: NA
cdr3_length: 14
cdr3_nt: TGTGCCAGCAGCCGATTCGGGGCCAAAAACATTCAGTACTTC
cdr3_aa: CASSRFGAKNIQYF

j_call: TRBJ2-5
v_call: TRBV18
d_call: NA
clone_size: NA
cdr3_length: 13
cdr3_nt: TGTGCCAGCTCACGGGCAGTCCAAGAGACCCAGTACTTC
cdr3_aa: CASSRAVQETQYF

j_call: TRBJ2-3
v_call: TRBV7-9
d_call: TRBD2
clone_size: NA
cdr3_length: 16
cdr3_nt: TGTGCCAGCGGTTCAGTAGCGGGTCGGGGCACAGATACGCAGTATTTT
cdr3_aa: CASGSVAGRGTDTQYF

j_call: TRBJ2-7
v_call: TRBV6-2/TRBV6-3
d_call: TRBD1
clone_size: NA
cdr3_length: 15
cdr3_nt: TGTGCCAGCAGTTACGCACAGGGGGCGCGATACGAGCAGTACTTC
cdr3_aa: CASSYAQGARYEQYF

j_call: TRBJ2-1
v_call: TRBV4-2
d_call: NA
clone_size: many
cdr3_length: 14
cdr3_nt: TGTGCCAGCAGCCGGGCGGGATCCGACAATGAGCAGTTCTTC
cdr3_aa: CASSRAGSDNEQFF

j_call: TRBJ2-7
v_call: TRBV10-3
d_call: NA
clone_size: NA
cdr3_length: 13
cdr3_nt: TGTGCCATCAGTAGGGACATGGCCTACGAGCAGTACTTC
cdr3_aa: CAISRDMAYEQYF

j_call: TRBJ2-1
v_call: TRBV5-1
d_call: TRBD1
clone_size: few
cdr3_length: 14
cdr3_nt: TGCGCCAGCGGGAACAGGGGAACGGTCAATGAGCAGTTCTTC
cdr3_aa: CASGNRGTVNEQFF

j_call: TRBJ2-3
v_call: TRBV3-1
d_call: NA
clone_size: few
cdr3_length: 13
cdr3_nt: TGTGCCAGCAGAAAAACTAGCACAGATACGCAGTATTTT
cdr3_aa: CASRKTSTDTQYF

j_call: TRBJ2-2
v_call: TRBV6-6
d_call: TRBD2
clone_size: NA
cdr3_length: 17
cdr3_nt: TGTGCCAGCAGTTACTCGCCGGGACTAGTGGACACCGGGGAGCTGTTTTTT
cdr3_aa: CASSYSPGLVDTGELFF

j_call: TRBJ2-5
v_call: TRBV7-6
d_call: NA
clone_size: few
cdr3_length: 13
cdr3_nt: TGTGCCAGCAGCTTAATTGAGGAGGAGACCCAGTACTTC
cdr3_aa: CASSLIEEETQYF

j_call: TRBJ2-3
v_call: TRBV7-2
d_call: NA
clone_size: few
cdr3_length: 13
cdr3_nt: TGTGCCAGCAGCTTAGACTTCCGTGATACGCAGTATTTT
cdr3_aa: CASSLDFRDTQYF

j_call: TRBJ2-7
v_call: TRBV6-2/TRBV6-3
d_call: NA
clone_size: NA
cdr3_length: 14
cdr3_nt: TGTGCCAGCAGTTACGTCCTGGACGCAAGGGAGCAGTACTTC
cdr3_aa: CASSYVLDAREQYF

j_call: TRBJ2-1
v_call: TRBV7-9
d_call: NA
clone_size: NA
cdr3_length: 13
cdr3_nt: TGTGCCAGCAGCTCTCATAGAGACAATGAGCAGTTCTTC
cdr3_aa: CASSSHRDNEQFF

j_call: TRBJ2-7
v_call: TRBV27
d_call: NA
clone_size: many
cdr3_length: 13
cdr3_nt: TGTGCCAGCAGTTTCGGAGTAGGGAACGAGCAGTACTTC
cdr3_aa: CASSFGVGNEQYF

j_call: TRBJ1-1
v_call: TRBV7-9
d_call: NA
clone_size: NA
cdr3_length: 13
cdr3_nt: TGTGCCAGCAGCTTACAGTGGGACCGTGAAGCTTTCTTT
cdr3_aa: CASSLQWDREAFF

j_call: TRBJ2-1
v_call: TRBV29-1
d_call: NA
clone_size: NA
cdr3_length: 13
cdr3_nt: TGCAGCGTAACTCGATACAGTACCGGTGAGCAGTTCTTC
cdr3_aa: CSVTRYSTGEQFF

j_call: TRBJ2-1
v_call: TRBV27
d_call: TRBD2
clone_size: NA
cdr3_length: 15
cdr3_nt: TGTGCCAGCACCGAAAGGGGCGGGAGCTACAATGAGCAGTTCTTC
cdr3_aa: CASTERGGSYNEQFF

j_call: TRBJ2-1
v_call: TRBV20-1
d_call: NA
clone_size: NA
cdr3_length: 11
cdr3_nt: TGCAGTGCTAGAGGAGGGTCGGAGCAGTTCTTC
cdr3_aa: CSARGGSEQFF

j_call: TRBJ2-5
v_call: TRBV12-3/TRBV12-4
d_call: TRBD2
clone_size: NA
cdr3_length: 18
cdr3_nt: TGTGCCAGCAGTCTCGAGCGACTAGCGGGGCTATCCAAGAGTACCCAGTACTTC
cdr3_aa: CASSLERLAGLSKSTQYF

j_call: TRBJ1-1
v_call: TRBV12-3/TRBV12-4
d_call: NA
clone_size: few
cdr3_length: 13
cdr3_nt: TGTGCCAGCAGTGTAGGGGGGACAACTGAAGCTTTCTTT
cdr3_aa: CASSVGGTTEAFF

j_call: TRBJ1-2
v_call: TRBV10-3
d_call: NA
clone_size: NA
cdr3_length: 12
cdr3_nt: TGTGCCATCAGTGACAGAGAACATGGCTACACCTTC
cdr3_aa: CAISDREHGYTF

j_call: TRBJ1-1
v_call: TRBV7-9
d_call: NA
clone_size: NA
cdr3_length: 14
cdr3_nt: TGTGCCAGCAGCCCGAGGGATGGACGTGGATCATGTTTCTTT
cdr3_aa: CASSPRDGRGSCFF

j_call: TRBJ2-3
v_call: TRBV25-1
d_call: NA
clone_size: NA
cdr3_length: 13
cdr3_nt: TGTGCCAGCAGTGACAGCGGGTTAGATACGCAGTATTTT
cdr3_aa: CASSDSGLDTQYF

j_call: TRBJ2-2
v_call: TRBV4-2
d_call: TRBD1
clone_size: few
cdr3_length: 16
cdr3_nt: TGTGCCAGCAGGCTACAGGGGCTTTCGAACACCGGGGAGCTGTTTTTT
cdr3_aa: CASRLQGLSNTGELFF

j_call: TRBJ2-2
v_call: TRBV20-1
d_call: TRBD1
clone_size: few
cdr3_length: 16
cdr3_nt: TGCAGTGCTAGAGAACCGGGACAGGGGAACACCGGGGAGCTGTTTTTT
cdr3_aa: CSAREPGQGNTGELFF

j_call: TRBJ1-1
v_call: TRBV29-1
d_call: NA
clone_size: NA
cdr3_length: 17
cdr3_nt: TGCAGCGGGGCCCAACAGGGAAATTGGATTAGTCCAGCTGAAGCTTTCTTT
cdr3_aa: CSGAQQGNWISPAEAFF

j_call: TRBJ1-3
v_call: TRBV12-3/TRBV12-4
d_call: NA
clone_size: NA
cdr3_length: 15
cdr3_nt: TGTGCCAGCAGGCTCGGAAGTCACTCTGGAAACACCATATATTTT
cdr3_aa: CASRLGSHSGNTIYF

j_call: TRBJ2-1
v_call: TRBV19
d_call: NA
clone_size: NA
cdr3_length: 14
cdr3_nt: TGTGCCAGTAGTATTAGGTACCGGGGTGATGAGCAGTTCTTC
cdr3_aa: CASSIRYRGDEQFF

j_call: TRBJ2-5
v_call: TRBV19
d_call: NA
clone_size: NA
cdr3_length: 16
cdr3_nt: TGTGCCAGTAGTATCATGGCCCAGCCGATGGGAGAGACCCAGTACTTC
cdr3_aa: CASSIMAQPMGETQYF

j_call: TRBJ2-7
v_call: TRBV20-1
d_call: TRBD1
clone_size: NA
cdr3_length: 14
cdr3_nt: TGCAGTGCTAGGCAGGGGGTAAAATCGGGCGAGCAGTACTTC
cdr3_aa: CSARQGVKSGEQYF

j_call: TRBJ2-1
v_call: TRBV13
d_call: TRBD1
clone_size: few
cdr3_length: 15
cdr3_nt: TGTGCCAGCAGCACATTCGGGACAGGGGGCGATGAGCAGTTCTTC
cdr3_aa: CASSTFGTGGDEQFF

j_call: TRBJ2-1
v_call: TRBV24-1
d_call: TRBD2
clone_size: NA
cdr3_length: 17
cdr3_nt: TGTGCCACCAGTGATTTTGGTAGCGGGAGATTCGACAATGAGCAGTTCTTC
cdr3_aa: CATSDFGSGRFDNEQFF

j_call: TRBJ1-5
v_call: TRBV10-3
d_call: NA
clone_size: few
cdr3_length: 15
cdr3_nt: TGTGCCATATCCGGGACACCGTATAGCAATCAGCCCCAGCATTTT
cdr3_aa: CAISGTPYSNQPQHF

j_call: TRBJ2-3
v_call: TRBV6-1
d_call: TRBD1
clone_size: NA
cdr3_length: 17
cdr3_nt: TGTGCCAGCAGTGAAATACAGGGGGGTTGGAGCACAGATACGCAGTATTTT
cdr3_aa: CASSEIQGGWSTDTQYF

j_call: TRBJ1-1
v_call: TRBV6-6
d_call: TRBD1
clone_size: NA
cdr3_length: 15
cdr3_nt: TGTGCCAGCCGGACCCCGGGACAGAAGAACACTGAAGCTTTCTTT
cdr3_aa: CASRTPGQKNTEAFF